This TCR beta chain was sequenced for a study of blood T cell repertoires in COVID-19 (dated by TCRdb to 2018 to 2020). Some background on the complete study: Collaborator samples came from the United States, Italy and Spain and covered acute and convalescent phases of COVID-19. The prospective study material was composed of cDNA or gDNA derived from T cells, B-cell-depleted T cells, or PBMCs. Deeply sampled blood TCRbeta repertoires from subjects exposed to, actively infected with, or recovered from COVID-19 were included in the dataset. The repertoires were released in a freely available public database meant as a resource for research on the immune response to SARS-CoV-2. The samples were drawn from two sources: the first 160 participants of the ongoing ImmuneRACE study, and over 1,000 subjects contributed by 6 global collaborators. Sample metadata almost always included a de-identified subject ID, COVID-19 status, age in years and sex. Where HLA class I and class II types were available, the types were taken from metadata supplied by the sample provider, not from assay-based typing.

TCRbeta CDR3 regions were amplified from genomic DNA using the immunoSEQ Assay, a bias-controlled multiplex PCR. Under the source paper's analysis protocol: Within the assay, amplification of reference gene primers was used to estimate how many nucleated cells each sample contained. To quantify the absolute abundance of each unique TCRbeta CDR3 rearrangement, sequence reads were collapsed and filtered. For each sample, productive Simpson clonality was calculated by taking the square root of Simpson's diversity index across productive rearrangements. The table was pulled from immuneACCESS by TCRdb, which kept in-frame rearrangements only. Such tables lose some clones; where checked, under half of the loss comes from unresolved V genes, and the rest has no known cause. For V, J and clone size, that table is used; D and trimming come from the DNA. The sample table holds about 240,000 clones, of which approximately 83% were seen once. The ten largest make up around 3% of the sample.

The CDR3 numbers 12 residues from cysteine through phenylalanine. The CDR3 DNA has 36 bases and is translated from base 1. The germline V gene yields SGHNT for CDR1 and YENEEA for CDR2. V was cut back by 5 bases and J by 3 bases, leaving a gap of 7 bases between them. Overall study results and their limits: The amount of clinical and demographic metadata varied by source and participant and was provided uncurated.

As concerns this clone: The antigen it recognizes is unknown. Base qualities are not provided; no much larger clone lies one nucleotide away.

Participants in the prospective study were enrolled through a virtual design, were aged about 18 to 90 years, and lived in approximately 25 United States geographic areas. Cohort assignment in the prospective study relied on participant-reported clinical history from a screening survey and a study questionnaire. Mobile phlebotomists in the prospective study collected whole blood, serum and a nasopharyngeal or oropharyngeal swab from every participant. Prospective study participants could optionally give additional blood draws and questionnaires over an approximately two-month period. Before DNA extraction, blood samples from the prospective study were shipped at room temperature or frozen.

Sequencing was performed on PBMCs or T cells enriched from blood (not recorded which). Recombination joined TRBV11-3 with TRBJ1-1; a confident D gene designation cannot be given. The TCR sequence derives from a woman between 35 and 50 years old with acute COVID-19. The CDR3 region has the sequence CASSEGDTEAFF. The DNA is TGTGCCAGCAGCGAAGGAGACACTGAAGCTTTCTTT. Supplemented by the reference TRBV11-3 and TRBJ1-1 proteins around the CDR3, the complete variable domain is EAGVVQSPRYKIIEKKQPVAFWCNPISGHNTLYWYLQNLGQGPELLIRYENEEAVDDSQLPKDRFSAERLKGVDSTLKIQPAELGDSAVYLCASSEGDTEAFFGQGTRLTVV.